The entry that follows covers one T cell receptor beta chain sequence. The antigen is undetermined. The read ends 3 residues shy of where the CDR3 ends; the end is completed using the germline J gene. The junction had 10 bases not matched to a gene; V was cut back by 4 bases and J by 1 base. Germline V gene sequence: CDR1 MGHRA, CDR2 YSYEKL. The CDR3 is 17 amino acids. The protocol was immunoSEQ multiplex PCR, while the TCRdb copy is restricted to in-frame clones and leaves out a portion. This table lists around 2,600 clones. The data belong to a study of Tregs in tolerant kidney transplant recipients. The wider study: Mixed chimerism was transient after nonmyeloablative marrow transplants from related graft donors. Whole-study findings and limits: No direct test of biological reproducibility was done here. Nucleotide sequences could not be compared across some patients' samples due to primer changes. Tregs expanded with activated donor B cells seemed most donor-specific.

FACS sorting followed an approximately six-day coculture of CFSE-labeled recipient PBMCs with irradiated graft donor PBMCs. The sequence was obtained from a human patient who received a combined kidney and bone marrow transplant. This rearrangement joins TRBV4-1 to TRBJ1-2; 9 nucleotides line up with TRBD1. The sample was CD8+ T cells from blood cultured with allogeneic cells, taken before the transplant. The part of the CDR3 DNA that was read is TGCGCCAGCAGCCCTGTGGACAGGGGCCCGATTAACTATGGC. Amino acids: CASSPVDRGPINYG. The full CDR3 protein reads CASSPVDRGPINYGYTF.